This entry is about one TCR beta chain. Its antigen is unidentified. The germline V and J ends were trimmed by 3 bases and 1 base, with 21 bases remaining between them. The CDR3 covers 17 residues. Germline CDR1 is DFQATT and CDR2 is SNEGSKA (reference sequence). The data stem from a study of T cell repertoires in cytomegalovirus infection. TCRdb re-called the reads through MiXCR, storing one row per CDR3 protein. The sample shows 100,000 or so distinct CDR3 sequences, around 32% of them seen only once. The receptor was derived from a human donor in good health (CMV status not recorded). Some clones in this sample may be carry-over from other donors' samples. The sample consisted of CD8+ T cells from cultured PBMCs, taken from culture after CMV antigen stimulation. The V call is TRBV20-1, the J call TRBJ2-5; possible D gene TRBD2, 5 bases. The CDR3 is CSASPVRELWRQETQYF. The CDR3 DNA follows: TGCAGTGCTAGCCCGGTGAGGGAACTTTGGCGCCAAGAGACCCAGTACTTC.